A single sample is the source of the 22 T cell receptor beta chains below, sequenced in a study of T cell repertoires in cytomegalovirus infection. TCRdb independently ran MiXCR on the reads; one entry per CDR3 protein. The sample shows 160,000 or so distinct CDR3 sequences, over 15% of them seen only once. Sequences were obtained from CD8+ T cells from PBMCs. The receptors were gathered from a human donor in good health (CMV status not recorded). Some clones in this sample may be carry-over from other donors' samples.

J is TRBJ2-7 and V is TRBV29-1; D is undetermined. V dropped 0 bases and J dropped 3 bases, with 6 bases sitting between them. Germline V lookup: CDR1 SQVTM, CDR2 ANQGSEA. The CDR3 has 12 residues. The CDR3 loop reads CSVEDSYYEQYF. Written as DNA, the CDR3 is TGCAGCGTTGAAGACAGTTACTACGAGCAGTACTTC.

CDR3 protein: CASSPYGNEQFF. The DNA of the CDR3 is TGTGCCAGCAGCCCCTACGGCAATGAGCAGTTCTTC. The chain recombines TRBV7-9 with TRBJ2-1, with D unresolved. The CDR3 extends over 12 amino acids. CDR1 and CDR2 from the germline V gene are SEHNR and FQNEAQ (reference sequence). The V and J ends lost 5 bases and 6 bases respectively, with 8 bases between them.

This clonotype was picked up a small number of times. The chain has TRBV7-2 and TRBJ2-7, with TRBD2 identical over 13 bases. This CDR3 contains 15 residues. The V and J ends lost 5 bases and 7 bases, in that order; junction bases with no gene match: 8. CDR1 and CDR2 from the germline V gene are SGHTA and FQGNSA. The CDR3 DNA reads as TGTGCCAGCAGCCTCACTAGCGGGGGGGCCGGTGAGCAGTACTTC. It codes for CASSLTSGGAGEQYF.

This clonotype has more than one count but fewer than ten. The V gene is TRBV7-4, the J gene TRBJ2-2; 8 bases are shared with TRBD2. After removal of 8 bases from V and 1 base from J, the junction contained 6 bases not matched to a gene. The CDR3 loop spans 15 amino acids. The germline gives CDR1 SGHVT, CDR2 SQSDAQ. The CDR3: CASPRGRKNTGELFF. The CDR3 coding sequence is TGTGCCAGCCCCCGCGGGAGGAAGAACACCGGGGAGCTGTTTTTT.

This clonotype occurred a few times. The genes are TRBV20-1 and TRBJ2-7; D might be TRBD2 (6 bases). Germline V gene sequence: CDR1 DFQATT, CDR2 SNEGSKA (reference sequence). This CDR3 region has 14 residues. The V end was cut by 0 bases, the J end by 2 bases, with 11 bases between. This CDR3 reads CSAREGLKTYEQYF. Here the CDR3 DNA reads TGCAGTGCTAGAGAGGGACTGAAGACCTACGAGCAGTACTTC.

This clonotype has only a few counts. This rearrangement joins TRBV12-3 or TRBV12-4 to TRBJ2-1; D is perhaps TRBD2 (6 bases). The CDR3 totals 15 residues. Trimming pared 6 bases from V and 0 bases from J, leaving 12 bases between. The CDR3, as DNA: TGTGCCAGCAGGTCTAGCGACCGCTCCTACAATGAGCAGTTCTTC. Protein: CASRSSDRSYNEQFF.

The chain couples TRBV29-1 to TRBJ2-1; D could derive from TRBD1 or TRBD2 (6 bases each). Germline V lookup: CDR1 SQVTM, CDR2 ANQGSEA. The CDR3 extends over 15 amino acids. V lost 4 bases to trimming and J lost 8 bases, with 21 bases between them. CDR3 sequence: CSVGGRGHLWDEQFF. The DNA of the CDR3 is TGCAGCGTTGGAGGCCGGGGGCACCTCTGGGATGAGCAGTTCTTC.

Only a few counts were recorded for this clonotype. The chain carries TRBV12-3 or TRBV12-4 and TRBJ2-4; TRBD1 agrees at 7 bases. The CDR3 length is 13 residues. J was trimmed by 6 bases and V by 4 bases; bases with no gene match: 3. The CDR3 region has the DNA TGTGCCAGCAGTTCCTACAGGGGAAACATTCAGTACTTC. Amino acids: CASSSYRGNIQYF.

This clonotype came up a few times. This sequence joins TRBV7-9 and TRBJ2-2; no definite D call. Germline V CDR1 and CDR2: SEHNR, FQNEAQ (reference sequence). The CDR3 is 15 residues long. V lost 4 bases to trimming and J lost 4 bases, with 13 bases between them. The CDR3 nucleotides read TGTGCCAGCAGCTCATTCCCGCGTGGCACCGGGGAGCTGTTTTTT. The encoded protein is CASSSFPRGTGELFF.

This clonotype was seen a handful of times. The chain employs TRBV7-9 and TRBJ2-7, with TRBD1 identical over 8 bases. With 4 bases clipped from V and 2 bases from J, the junction kept 4 bases outside the gene matches. Germline loops: CDR1 SEHNR, CDR2 FQNEAQ (reference sequence). This CDR3 is 14 amino acids long. The CDR3, as DNA: TGTGCCAGCAGCTCGGGACAGGTCACCTACGAGCAGTACTTC. Translating gives CASSSGQVTYEQYF.

This rearrangement joins TRBV20-1 to TRBJ2-7, with 8 bases lining up with TRBD2. There are 16 residues in the CDR3. Trimming at V came to 3 bases and at J to 0 bases, leaving 10 bases not matched to a gene. Per germline, CDR1 DFQATT and CDR2 SNEGSKA (reference sequence). The CDR3 loop is CSARPLAGVSSYEQYF. The CDR3 DNA is TGCAGTGCTAGGCCTCTAGCGGGCGTATCCTCCTACGAGCAGTACTTC.

This sequence joins TRBV28 and TRBJ2-1; possible D gene TRBD1, 5 bases. This CDR3 has 15 amino acids. Trimming left V 1 base short and J 4 bases short, with 11 bases between. From germline, CDR1 is MDHEN and CDR2 SYDVKM. CDR3 loop: CASSLFFQGYNEQFF. The CDR3, as DNA: TGTGCCAGCAGTTTATTTTTCCAGGGATACAATGAGCAGTTCTTC.

The J gene is TRBJ2-1, the V gene TRBV19; 7 bases fit TRBD2. Losses at the gene ends were 7 bases for V and 5 bases for J; bases not matched to a gene: 5. Germline V lookup: CDR1 LNHDA, CDR2 SQIVND (reference sequence). The length of the CDR3 is 13 residues. The CDR3 reads CASTIGRNNEQFF. The CDR3 bases are TGTGCCAGTACCATCGGGAGGAACAATGAGCAGTTCTTC.

J is TRBJ1-1 and V is TRBV5-1; D not certain. Trimming took off 2 bases at V and 5 bases at J, with 13 bases between the two ends. This CDR3 spans 14 amino acids. Germline V lookup: CDR1 SGHRS, CDR2 YFSETQ. The CDR3 region has the DNA TGCGCCAGCAGCTTACGGGGAGGTGGGACTGAAGCTTTCTTT. Protein sequence: CASSLRGGGTEAFF.

The chain combines TRBV7-6 with TRBJ2-5; D assignment may be TRBD1 or TRBD2 (5 bases each). Trimming shortened V by 5 bases and J by 3 bases, and 10 bases separated the two germline ends. Germline V gene sequence: CDR1 SGHVS, CDR2 FNYEAQ. The CDR3 totals 13 residues. CDR3 region: CASSLWGKETQYF. The CDR3 bases are TGTGCCAGCAGCCTCTGGGGGAAAGAGACCCAGTACTTC. The complete variable domain, with remaining parts taken from reference TRBV7-6 and TRBJ2-5, reads GAGVSQSPRYKVTKRGQDVALRCDPISGHVSLYWYRQALGQGPEFLTYFNYEAQQDKSGLPNDRFSAERPEGSISTLTIQRTEQRDSAMYRCASSLWGKETQYFGPGTRLLVL.

This clonotype has at least ten counts. The chain has TRBV7-6 and TRBJ2-4; either TRBD1 or TRBD2 may fit D (6 bases each). The CDR3 is 13 amino acids. In germline, CDR1 is SGHVS, CDR2 FNYEAQ. V lost 1 base and J lost 7, with 8 bases in between. The CDR3 bases are TGTGCCAGCAGCTTAGGGGGGGCGAACATTCAGTACTTC. The encoded protein is CASSLGGANIQYF.

The table lists this clonotype with a few counts. This chain links TRBV3-1 with TRBJ2-7; no definite D call. V lost 1 base and J 2 bases, leaving 9 bases between the germline ends. The CDR3 is 14 residues long. Germline V gene data show CDR1 as LGHDT and CDR2 as YNNKEL (reference sequence). The CDR3 bases are TGTGCCAGCAGCCAAGTCAGTTCCCCCTACGAGCAGTACTTC. Protein: CASSQVSSPYEQYF.

The V gene is TRBV28, the J gene TRBJ2-7; possible D gene TRBD2, 6 bases. The ends were cut back, 5 bases at V and 0 bases at J, with 17 bases in the middle. The V gene's germline CDR1 is MDHEN and CDR2 SYDVKM. The CDR3 loop spans 16 amino acids. CDR3: CASSHNIRGSSYEQYF. The CDR3 DNA sequence: TGTGCCAGCAGTCATAATATTCGGGGGAGCTCCTACGAGCAGTACTTC.

This clonotype was detected only a few times. J is TRBJ2-7 and V is TRBV27; TRBD1 is a possible D gene (6 bases). Between the trimmed V and J ends, which lost 4 bases and 2 bases, there was a span of 18 bases. Germline CDR1 MNHEY, CDR2 SMNVEV (reference sequence). The CDR3 has 16 residues. The CDR3 DNA follows: TGTGCCAGCAGTTCCTCTCCTGGGGGCCCTACCTACGAGCAGTACTTC. This sequence encodes CASSSSPGGPTYEQYF.

This clonotype showed up just a few times. The V and J genes are TRBV6-5 and TRBJ2-5, with D perhaps matching TRBD1 (5 bases). CDR1 and CDR2 (germline): MNHEY, SVGAGI. Deletions cut 1 base from V and 1 base from J, with 10 bases between. CDR3 length equals 15 residues. CDR3 bases: TGTGCCAGCAGTTACTGGCAGGGCCCCCAAGAGACCCAGTACTTC. Translating it yields CASSYWQGPQETQYF.

V is TRBV19 and J is TRBJ1-1; TRBD1 matches at 9 bases. After removal of 4 bases from V and 7 bases from J, the junction contained 10 bases not matched to a gene. Germline values: CDR1 LNHDA, CDR2 SQIVND (reference sequence). The CDR3 consists of 15 residues. CDR3 loop: CASSTGTGSIIEAFF. The CDR3, as DNA: TGTGCCAGTAGTACCGGGACAGGGTCTATCATTGAAGCTTTCTTT.

The chain recombines TRBV7-9 with TRBJ2-1, with D perhaps TRBD1 or TRBD2 (5 bases each). The germline V and J ends were trimmed by 1 base and 8 bases, with 15 bases remaining between them. The CDR3 runs to 15 residues. CDR1 SEHNR and CDR2 FQNEAQ come from the germline V gene (reference sequence). The CDR3 DNA reads TGTGCCAGCAGCTTAGAGGGGTCGGGGCACGATGAGCAGTTCTTC. Encoded protein: CASSLEGSGHDEQFF.